The following is a TCR beta chain sequence with its context. No antigen is known for it. The data are from a study of cytomegalovirus exposure and HLA in healthy donors. General study points: The productive fraction for most TCR beta V segments was about 87% or about 30% in an earlier analysis.

A multiplex PCR was run with 60 Vbeta primers and 13 Jbeta primers. Data came from immunoSEQ multiplex PCR; TCRdb stores just in-frame clones and leaves some out. Here the sample spans approximately 170,000 clones, around 78% being singletons. This TCR was recovered from a female donor in good health and CMV-seronegative. Sequencing was done on a sample of PBMCs.

The CDR3 protein is CASRADRIAYNEQFF. The CDR3 nucleotides read TGTGCCAGCAGGGCGGACAGGATCGCCTACAATGAGCAGTTCTTC. This chain links TRBV28 with TRBJ2-1; TRBD1 matches at 7 bases. The junction had 7 bases not matched to a gene; V was cut back by 6 bases and J by 2 bases. Germline V CDR1 and CDR2: MDHEN, SYDVKM. There are 15 residues in the CDR3.